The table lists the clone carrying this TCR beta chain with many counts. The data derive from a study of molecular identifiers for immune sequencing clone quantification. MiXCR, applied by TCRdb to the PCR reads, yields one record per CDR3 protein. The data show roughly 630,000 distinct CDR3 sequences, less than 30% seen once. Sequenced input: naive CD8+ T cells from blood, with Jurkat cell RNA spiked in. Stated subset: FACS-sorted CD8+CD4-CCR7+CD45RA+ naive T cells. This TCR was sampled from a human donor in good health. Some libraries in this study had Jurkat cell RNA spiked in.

For the CDR3, the DNA is TGCGCCAGCAGCCAAGACTTGGGCCCCGAGGGCGAGCAGTACTTC. It encodes CASSQDLGPEGEQYF. The chain uses TRBV4-3 and TRBJ2-7; D perhaps matches TRBD2 (5 bases). This CDR3 has 15 amino acids. Germline V gene sequence: CDR1 LGHNA, CDR2 YSLEER. V gave up 0 bases and J gave up 6 bases, with 15 bases separating them.